One sample yielded the 5 T cell receptor beta chains listed below, sequenced in a study of regulatory T cells in long-lasting Graves disease. Both iRepertoire HTBI primers and Arm-PCR of CDR3 regions were used to build the TCR beta libraries. TCRdb called the multiplex PCR reads again in MiXCR, with one record for every CDR3 protein. The sample consists of some 430,000 distinct CDR3 sequences, 20% to 25% of them appearing once. Time point in this sample: persistent/refractory GD, antithyroid drugs over 5 years with positive TRAb. PBMCs were the source of the RNA used for TCR sequencing. Sequencing used peripheral blood mononuclear cells (PBMCs), obtained when the disease was refractory, from a patient treated with antithyroid drugs. These receptors all stem from a female donor with Graves disease.

Ten or more counts support this clonotype. The chain employs TRBV2 and TRBJ1-2, with D unclear. Looked up from germline, CDR1 is SNHLY and CDR2 is FYNNEI. The CDR3 is made up of 11 amino acids. V was cut by 3 bases and J by 4 bases, with 3 bases left in between. CDR3 nucleotides: TGTGCCAGCAGTGACGCCTATGGCTACACCTTC. It yields the protein CASSDAYGYTF.

This clonotype was observed many times. V and J are TRBV6-1 and TRBJ2-2; a possible D gene is TRBD2 (7 bases). The CDR3 totals 17 residues. Looked up from germline, CDR1 is MNHNS and CDR2 is SASEGT. V was pared by 6 bases and J by 1 base, with 18 bases between. This chain's CDR3 is CASSAPIGGQNTGELFF. The CDR3 DNA sequence: TGTGCCAGCAGCGCCCCTATCGGGGGGCAGAACACCGGGGAGCTGTTTTTT.

This clonotype was observed a handful of times. The V gene is TRBV6-1, the J gene TRBJ2-2; 7 bases map to TRBD2. The V gene end was trimmed by 8 bases and the J gene end by 2 bases; junction bases not matched to a gene: 20. This CDR3 comprises 19 residues. The V gene's germline CDR1 is MNHNS and CDR2 SASEGT. CDR3 protein: CASLHTQWLAALNTGELFF. The CDR3 DNA reads TGTGCCAGCCTCCACACCCAATGGCTAGCGGCCCTTAACACCGGGGAGCTGTTTTTT.

This clonotype came up many times. The chain recombines TRBV28 with TRBJ1-2; no reliable D call. CDR1 MDHEN and CDR2 SYDVKM come from the germline V gene. V was cut by 3 bases and J by 1 base, with 3 bases left in between. This CDR3 has 12 residues. CDR3 protein: CASSLSNYGYTF. The CDR3 region has the DNA TGTGCCAGCAGTTTGAGTAACTATGGCTACACCTTC.

Details on this clonotype: This may be a read error: a much more frequent sequence differs by one nucleotide. The rearrangement joins TRBV28 to TRBJ2-5, with D possibly TRBD1 on 6 matching bases. Germline V gene lookup returns CDR1 MDHEN and CDR2 SYDVKM. Trimming removed 4 bases at V and 3 bases at J, with 24 bases between. This CDR3 region has 18 residues. The CDR3 DNA sequence: TGTGCCAGCAGTTACTCGATGGTGCAGGGGAATGGCGAAGAGACCCAGTACTTC. Amino acid sequence: CASSYSMVQGNGEETQYF.